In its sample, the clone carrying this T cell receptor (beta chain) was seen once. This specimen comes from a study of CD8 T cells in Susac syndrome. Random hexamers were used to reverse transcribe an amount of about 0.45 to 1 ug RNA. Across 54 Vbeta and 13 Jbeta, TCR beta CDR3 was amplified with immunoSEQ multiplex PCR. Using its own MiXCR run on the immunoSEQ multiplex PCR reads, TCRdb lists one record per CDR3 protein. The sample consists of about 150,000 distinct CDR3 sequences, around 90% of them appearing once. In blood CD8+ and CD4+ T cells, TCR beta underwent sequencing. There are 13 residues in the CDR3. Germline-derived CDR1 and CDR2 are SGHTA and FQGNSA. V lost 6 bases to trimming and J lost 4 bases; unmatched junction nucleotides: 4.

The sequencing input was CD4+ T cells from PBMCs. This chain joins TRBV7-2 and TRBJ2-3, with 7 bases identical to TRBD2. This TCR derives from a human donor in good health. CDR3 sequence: CASRRDYPDTQYF. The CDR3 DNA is TGTGCCAGCAGGAGGGACTACCCAGATACGCAGTATTTT.